This record covers a single T cell receptor beta chain. Which antigen it targets is not known. Per-base quality was not reported, and no clone a single base away is much larger than it. The library was obtained by multiplex PCR. The sequencer was an Illumina HiSeq 4000. To build TCR beta libraries, CDR3 regions were amplified by Arm-PCR using iRepertoire HTBI primers. Gel purification was performed on PCR products prior to sequencing. Per the authors' processing: Gene usage analysis of CDR3 amino acid clonotypes used the roughly 60 TRBV and more than 13 TRBJ segments found across samples. COPE and FqMerger were used to merge the filtered high-quality paired reads into contigs. BLAST was used to align contigs to the IMGT TRBV, TRBD and TRBJ reference genes, and CDR3 was defined following IMGT. Highly expanded clones were defined as clonotypes with a frequency above 0.1%. Shannon entropy was used to measure repertoire diversity, and the Gini coefficient was used to measure V-J evenness. Public clonotypes were defined as clonotypes shared by more than one individual. TCRdb trimmed public reads at Q25 via fastp, called clones via MiXCR and kept in-frame beta chains. All rows with the same CDR3 protein become a single entry with the most common DNA and genes. The V and J calls shown here were made by TCRdb, not taken from the authors' results. The sample yields 400,000 to 500,000 distinct CDR3 sequences; about 20% were counted once. The top ten clonotypes cover around 13% of the sample.

The data derive from a study of regulatory T cells in long-lasting Graves disease (dated by TCRdb to about 2021). A note on the overall study: Persistent Graves' disease meant more than 5 years of antithyroid drug treatment with TSH receptor autoantibodies that stayed positive. Patients with persistent Graves' disease were compared with patients with newly diagnosed Graves' disease using TCR sequencing and RNA sequencing of peripheral blood. Persistent Graves' disease patients in the clinical cohort had taken antithyroid drugs for approximately 9.5 years on average. A total of roughly 35 samples underwent TCR sequencing, from around 13 patients with persistent Graves' disease and some 20 patients with newly diagnosed Graves' disease. The study was conducted in China and was registered as a clinical trial.

In the paper's terms, the time point label means: persistent/refractory GD, antithyroid drugs over 5 years with positive TRAb. For both TCR sequencing and RNA sequencing, RNA was extracted from PBMCs using TRIzol. The diagnosis of Graves' disease followed American Thyroid Association guidelines. The patients came from an endocrinology department in Xi'an, China. Each patient gave 7.5 to 10 milliliters of peripheral blood, collected in an EDTA anticoagulant tube. PBMCs were isolated by Ficoll Paque Plus density gradient separation without further T cell sorting. An Agilent 2100 Bioanalyzer and agarose gel were used to assess RNA quality, and a NanoDrop 2000 was used to measure RNA concentration. Relative to germline, V is missing 6 bases and J is missing 2 bases, with 8 bases of the junction outside any gene match. The germline V gene sets CDR1 to SGHTA and CDR2 to FQGNSA. Inclusive of the bounding cysteine and phenylalanine, the CDR3 is 16 residues long. Only the CDR3 part of the read is kept: 48 bases, read in frame from the first base.

The full study reports these points: Because the primary lesion, thyroid tissue, could not be accessed, the study looked at peripheral blood alone. Persistent disease showed preferential use of TRBV28, TRBJ1-2 and TRBJ2-5, whereas newly diagnosed disease favored TRBV20-1 and TRBJ2-1. The authors noted that the small sample size was a limitation that may lower accuracy. A larger number of public clonotypes was shared among persistent patients (2,741) than among newly diagnosed patients (around 880). Persistent Graves' disease patients showed lower TCR Shannon entropy and fewer highly expanded clones than newly diagnosed patients, suggesting clonal expansion. Sequencing and analysis were restricted to the TCR beta chain.

This receptor was taken from a female donor with Graves disease. The sample consisted of peripheral blood mononuclear cells (PBMCs), taken when the disease was refractory, from a patient treated with antithyroid drugs. The V and J genes are TRBV7-2 and TRBJ2-2; 8 bases in the middle match TRBD1. The bases read TGTGCCAGCAGATCCCCCGGGACAGGCAACACCGGGGAGCTGTTTTTT. Translated, it reads CASRSPGTGNTGELFF.